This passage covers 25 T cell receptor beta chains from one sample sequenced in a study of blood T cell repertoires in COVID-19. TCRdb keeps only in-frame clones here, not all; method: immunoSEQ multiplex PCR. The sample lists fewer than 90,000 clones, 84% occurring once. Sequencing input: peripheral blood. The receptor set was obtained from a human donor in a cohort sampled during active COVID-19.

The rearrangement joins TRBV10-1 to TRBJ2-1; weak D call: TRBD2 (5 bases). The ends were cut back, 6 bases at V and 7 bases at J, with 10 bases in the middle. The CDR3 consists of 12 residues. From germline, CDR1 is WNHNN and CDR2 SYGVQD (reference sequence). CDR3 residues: CASSPGSNEQFF. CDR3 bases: TGCGCCAGCAGCCCGGGGTCGAATGAGCAGTTCTTC.

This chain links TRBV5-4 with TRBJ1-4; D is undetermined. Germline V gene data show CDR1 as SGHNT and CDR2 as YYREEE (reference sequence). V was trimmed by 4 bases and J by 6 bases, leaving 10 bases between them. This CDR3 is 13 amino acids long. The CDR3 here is CASSQAGDEKLFF. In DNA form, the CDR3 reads TGTGCCAGCAGCCAGGCCGGGGATGAAAAACTGTTTTTT.

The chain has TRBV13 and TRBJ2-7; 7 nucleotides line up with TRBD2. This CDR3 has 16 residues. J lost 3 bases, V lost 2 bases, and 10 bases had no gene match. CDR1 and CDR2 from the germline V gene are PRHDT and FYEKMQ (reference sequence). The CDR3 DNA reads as TGTGCCAGCAGCTTAATTCAGGGAGGGTCTTACTACGAGCAGTACTTC. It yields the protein CASSLIQGGSYYEQYF.

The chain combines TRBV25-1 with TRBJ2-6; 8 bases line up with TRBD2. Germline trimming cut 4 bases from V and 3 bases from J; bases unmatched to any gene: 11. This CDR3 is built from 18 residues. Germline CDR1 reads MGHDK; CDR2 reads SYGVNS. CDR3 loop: CASSGTSGGRFGANVLTF. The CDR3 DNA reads TGTGCCAGCAGTGGAACTAGCGGAGGGCGGTTTGGGGCCAACGTCCTGACTTTC.

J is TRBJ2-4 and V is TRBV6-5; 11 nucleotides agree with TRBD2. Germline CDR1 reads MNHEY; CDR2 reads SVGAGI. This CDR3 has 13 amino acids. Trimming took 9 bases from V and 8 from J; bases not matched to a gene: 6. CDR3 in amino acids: CASSTSGSDIQYF. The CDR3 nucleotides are TGTGCCAGTAGTACTAGCGGGAGTGACATTCAGTACTTC.

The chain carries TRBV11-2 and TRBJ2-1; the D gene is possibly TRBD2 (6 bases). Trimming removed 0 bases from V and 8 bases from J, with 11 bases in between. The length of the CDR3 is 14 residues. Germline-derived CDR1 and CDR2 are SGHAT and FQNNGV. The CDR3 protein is CASSLDVWEDEQFF. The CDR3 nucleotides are TGTGCCAGCAGCTTAGATGTGTGGGAGGATGAGCAGTTCTTC. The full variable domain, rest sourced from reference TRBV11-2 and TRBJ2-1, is EAGVAQSPRYKIIEKRQSVAFWCNPISGHATLYWYQQILGQGPKLLIQFQNNGVVDDSQLPKDRFSAERLKGVDSTLKIQPAKLEDSAVYLCASSLDVWEDEQFFGPGTRLTVL.

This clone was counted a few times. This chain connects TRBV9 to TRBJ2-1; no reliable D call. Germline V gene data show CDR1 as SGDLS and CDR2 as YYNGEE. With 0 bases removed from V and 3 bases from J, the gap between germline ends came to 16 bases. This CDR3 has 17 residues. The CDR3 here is CASSVGGNSMLYNEQFF. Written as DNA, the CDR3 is TGTGCCAGCAGCGTAGGAGGAAATAGCATGCTCTACAATGAGCAGTTCTTC. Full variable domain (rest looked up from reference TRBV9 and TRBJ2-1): DSGVTQTPKHLITATGQRVTLRCSPRSGDLSVYWYQQSLDQGLQFLIQYYNGEERAKGNILERFSAQQFPDLHSELNLSSLELGDSALYFCASSVGGNSMLYNEQFFGPGTRLTVL.

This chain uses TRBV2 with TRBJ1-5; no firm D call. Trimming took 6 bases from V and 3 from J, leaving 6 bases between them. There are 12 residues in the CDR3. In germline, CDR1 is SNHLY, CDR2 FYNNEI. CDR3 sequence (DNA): TGTGCCAGCAGCAGGAACAATCAGCCCCAGCATTTT. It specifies CASSRNNQPQHF.

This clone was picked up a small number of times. CDR3 loop: CASSLPSDEQYF. The CDR3 DNA is TGTGCCAGCAGCCTTCCGTCTGACGAGCAGTACTTC. The genes are TRBV7-9 and TRBJ2-7; D is undetermined. V lost 5 bases and J 5 bases, leaving 10 bases between the germline ends. Germline V gene data show CDR1 as SEHNR and CDR2 as FQNEAQ (reference sequence). This CDR3 has 12 residues.

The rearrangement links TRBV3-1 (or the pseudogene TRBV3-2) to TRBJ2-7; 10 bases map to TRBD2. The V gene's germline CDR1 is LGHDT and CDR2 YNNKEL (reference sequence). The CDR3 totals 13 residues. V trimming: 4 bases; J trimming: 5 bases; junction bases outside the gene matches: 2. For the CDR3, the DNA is TGTGCCAGCAGCCTGGGGACTAGCGACGAGCAGTACTTC. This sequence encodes CASSLGTSDEQYF.

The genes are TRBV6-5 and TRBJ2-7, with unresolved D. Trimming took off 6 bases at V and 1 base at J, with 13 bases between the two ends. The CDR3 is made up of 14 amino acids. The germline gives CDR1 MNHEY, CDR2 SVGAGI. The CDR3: CASSRVGASYEQYF. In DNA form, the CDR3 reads TGTGCCAGCAGCCGGGTGGGTGCGTCCTACGAGCAGTACTTC.

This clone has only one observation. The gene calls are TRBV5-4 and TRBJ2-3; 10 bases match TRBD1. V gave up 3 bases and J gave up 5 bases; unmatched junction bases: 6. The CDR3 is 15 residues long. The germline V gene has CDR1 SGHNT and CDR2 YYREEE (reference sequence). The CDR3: CASSSPGQGLDTQYF. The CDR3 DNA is TGTGCCAGCAGCTCACCGGGACAGGGGTTAGATACGCAGTATTTT.

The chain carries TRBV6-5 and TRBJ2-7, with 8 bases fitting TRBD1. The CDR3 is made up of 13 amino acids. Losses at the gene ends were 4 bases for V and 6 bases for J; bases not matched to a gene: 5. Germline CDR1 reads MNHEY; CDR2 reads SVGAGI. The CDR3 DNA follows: TGTGCCAGCAGTTTCGGGACAGGCGGCGAGCAGTACTTC. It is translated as CASSFGTGGEQYF.

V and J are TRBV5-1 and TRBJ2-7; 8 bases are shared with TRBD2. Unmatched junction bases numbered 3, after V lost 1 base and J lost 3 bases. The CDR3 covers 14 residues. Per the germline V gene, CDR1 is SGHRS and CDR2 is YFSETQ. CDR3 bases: TGCGCCAGCAGCTTGCGGACTAGCTACTACGAGCAGTACTTC. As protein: CASSLRTSYYEQYF.

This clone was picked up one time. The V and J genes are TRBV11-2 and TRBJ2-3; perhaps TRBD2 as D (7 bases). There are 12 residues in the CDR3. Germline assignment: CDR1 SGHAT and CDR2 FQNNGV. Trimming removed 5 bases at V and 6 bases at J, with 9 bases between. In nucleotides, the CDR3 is TGTGCCAGCAGCGCGGGGGCTGATACGCAGTATTTT. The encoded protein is CASSAGADTQYF.

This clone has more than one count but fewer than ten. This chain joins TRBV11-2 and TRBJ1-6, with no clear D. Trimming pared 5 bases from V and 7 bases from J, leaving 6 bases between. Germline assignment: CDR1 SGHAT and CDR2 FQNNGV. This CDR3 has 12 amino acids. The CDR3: CASSPLNSPLHF. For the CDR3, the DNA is TGTGCCAGCAGCCCCCTGAATTCACCCCTCCACTTT.

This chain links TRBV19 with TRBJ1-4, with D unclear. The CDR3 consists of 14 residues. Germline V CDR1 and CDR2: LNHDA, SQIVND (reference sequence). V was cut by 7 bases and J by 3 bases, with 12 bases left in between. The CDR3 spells CASKVGLANEKLFF. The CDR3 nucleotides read TGTGCCAGTAAGGTGGGCTTGGCTAATGAAAAACTGTTTTTT.

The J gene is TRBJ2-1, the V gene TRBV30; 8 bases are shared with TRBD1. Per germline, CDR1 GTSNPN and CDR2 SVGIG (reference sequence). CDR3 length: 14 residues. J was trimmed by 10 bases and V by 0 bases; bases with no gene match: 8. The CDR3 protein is CAWSVGDRGYEQFF. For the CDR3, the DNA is TGTGCCTGGAGTGTCGGAGACAGGGGTTACGAGCAGTTCTTC.

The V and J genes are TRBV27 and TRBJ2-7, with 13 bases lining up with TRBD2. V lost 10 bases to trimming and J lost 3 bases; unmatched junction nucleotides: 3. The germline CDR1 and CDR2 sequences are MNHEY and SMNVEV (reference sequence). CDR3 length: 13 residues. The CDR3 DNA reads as TGTGCCACCCGGACTAGCGGGAGCTACGAGCAGTACTTC. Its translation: CATRTSGSYEQYF.

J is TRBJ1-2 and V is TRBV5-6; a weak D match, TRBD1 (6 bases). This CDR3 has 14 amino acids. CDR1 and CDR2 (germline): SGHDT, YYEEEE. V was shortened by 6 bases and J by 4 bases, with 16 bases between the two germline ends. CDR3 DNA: TGTGCCAGCACCCCGTTTCAGGGGTTCTATGGCTACACCTTC. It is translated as CASTPFQGFYGYTF.

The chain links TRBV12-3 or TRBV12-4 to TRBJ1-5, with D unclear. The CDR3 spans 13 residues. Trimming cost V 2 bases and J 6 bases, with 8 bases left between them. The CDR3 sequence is CASSLIEGQPQHF. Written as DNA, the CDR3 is TGTGCCAGCAGTTTAATTGAGGGTCAGCCCCAGCATTTT.

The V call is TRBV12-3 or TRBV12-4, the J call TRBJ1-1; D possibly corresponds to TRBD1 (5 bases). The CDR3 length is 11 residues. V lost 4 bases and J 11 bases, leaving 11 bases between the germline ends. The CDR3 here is CASSWGDWAFF. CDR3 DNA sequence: TGTGCCAGCAGTTGGGGGGATTGGGCTTTCTTT.

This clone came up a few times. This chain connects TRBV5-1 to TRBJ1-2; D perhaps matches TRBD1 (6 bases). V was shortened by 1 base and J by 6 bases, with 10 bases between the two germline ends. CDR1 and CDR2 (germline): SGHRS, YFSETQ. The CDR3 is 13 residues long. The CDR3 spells CASSLTGNDGYTF. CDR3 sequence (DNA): TGCGCCAGCAGCTTGACAGGGAACGATGGCTACACCTTC.

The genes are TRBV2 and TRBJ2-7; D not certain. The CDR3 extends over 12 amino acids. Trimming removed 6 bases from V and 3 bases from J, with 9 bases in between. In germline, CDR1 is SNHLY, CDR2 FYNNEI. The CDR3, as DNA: TGTGCCAGCAGGGCTGGTTACTACGAGCAGTACTTC. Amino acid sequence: CASRAGYYEQYF.

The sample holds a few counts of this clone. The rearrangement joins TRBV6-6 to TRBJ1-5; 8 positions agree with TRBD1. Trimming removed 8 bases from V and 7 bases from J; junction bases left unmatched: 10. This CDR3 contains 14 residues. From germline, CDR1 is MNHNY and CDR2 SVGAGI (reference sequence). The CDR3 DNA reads TGTGCCAGCTGCGACAGGGGCATCGGGCAGCCCCAGCATTTT. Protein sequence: CASCDRGIGQPQHF.